This T cell receptor beta chain was recovered during a study of metastatic and nonmetastatic thyroid tumors. Study-wide results and limits: Significantly greater TCR beta diversity was reportedly found in malignant thyroid tumors than in benign nodules (in blood and tumor).

Germline loops: CDR1 MNHEY, CDR2 SMNVEV (reference sequence). CDR3 length: 14 amino acids. Germline trimming cut 7 bases from V and 7 bases from J; bases unmatched to any gene: 12. Via MiXCR, TCRdb re-called the PCR reads. This table holds 30,000 to 45,000 clones, less than 25% found once. No patient received treatment before thyroid surgery. Remarks on this clone: The antigen remains undetermined. Being one base from a much bigger clone, this may be a read error.

The chain couples TRBV27 to TRBJ1-2, with 7 bases lining up with TRBD1. The sequence was obtained from a female donor with papillary thyroid cancer or a benign thyroid nodule (not recorded which). Some clones in this sample may be carry-over from other donors' samples. What was sequenced was blood. CDR3 sequence: CASIPTEAGGGYTF. The CDR3, as DNA: TGTGCCAGCATACCGACGGAGGCAGGGGGTGGCTACACCTTC.